These T cell receptor beta chains were read from a single sample in a study of blood T cell repertoires in COVID-19. Profiling relied on immunoSEQ multiplex PCR, and the TCRdb table lists in-frame clones only, not all of them. This table has approximately 300,000 clones, approximately 85% appearing once. The sequencing sample was made of peripheral blood. The receptors originated from a human donor with COVID-19, enrolled during active disease. The donor label of this sample is uncertain. The CDR3 runs from the conserved cysteine through the conserved F or W. The order of the fields is CDR3 length, J gene, V gene, clone size, D gene, CDR3 protein, CDR3 DNA. The D gene is left open where the match is weak. Where a row states a size, it is once, few, many or the class of an expanded clone; other rows omit it.

16,TRBJ2-3,TRBV5-6,few,-,CASSFGPLTSTDTQYF,TGTGCCAGCAGCTTCGGCCCGTTGACTAGCACAGATACGCAGTATTTT
16,TRBJ2-2,TRBV25-1,-,-,CASSEWAGGITGELFF,TGTGCCAGCAGTGAGTGGGCAGGGGGGATCACCGGGGAGCTGTTTTTT
14,TRBJ2-7,TRBV9,-,-,CASSVALAGYEQYF,TGTGCCAGCAGCGTAGCTTTGGCAGGCTACGAGCAGTACTTC
16,TRBJ2-3,TRBV9,-,TRBD2,CASSVAGTTNTDTQYF,TGTGCCAGCAGCGTAGCCGGGACTACTAACACAGATACGCAGTATTTT
15,TRBJ2-7,TRBV5-1,-,-,CASRTDSGRTYEQYF,TGCGCCAGCAGGACGGACTCGGGGAGAACCTACGAGCAGTACTTC
17,TRBJ1-2,TRBV28,-,TRBD1,CASSLAPGQGWDYGYTF,TGTGCCAGCAGTTTAGCCCCCGGACAGGGTTGGGACTATGGCTACACCTTC
15,TRBJ2-1,TRBV9,-,-,CASSVDSAINNEQFF,TGTGCCAGCAGCGTAGATAGCGCCATCAACAATGAGCAGTTCTTC
15,TRBJ2-7,TRBV7-3,-,TRBD1,CASSQAGTGIGEQYF,TGTGCCAGCAGCCAAGCCGGGACAGGGATAGGCGAGCAGTACTTC
15,TRBJ2-1,TRBV28,-,-,CASSGDTGMRGEQFF,TGTGCCAGCAGTGGGGACACAGGGATGAGAGGAGAGCAGTTCTTC
15,TRBJ1-5,TRBV18,once,TRBD1,CASSQTGASNQPQHF,TGTGCCAGCTCGCAAACAGGGGCGAGCAATCAGCCCCAGCATTTT
15,TRBJ2-7,TRBV11-2,-,-,CASSLGSGSSYEQYF,TGTGCCAGCAGCTTAGGAAGTGGGAGCTCCTACGAGCAGTACTTC
15,TRBJ1-4,TRBV6-5,once,-,CASSYGQGSNEKLFF,TGTGCCAGCAGTTACGGTCAGGGTTCGAATGAAAAACTGTTTTTT
13,TRBJ1-1,TRBV11-3,-,TRBD1,CASSHQGGTEAFF,TGTGCCAGCAGCCACCAGGGGGGCACTGAAGCTTTCTTT
18,TRBJ2-5,TRBV5-1,-,TRBD2,CASSLALGLAGGQETQYF,TGCGCCAGCAGCTTGGCCCTAGGACTAGCGGGAGGTCAAGAGACCCAGTACTTC
14,TRBJ2-1,TRBV2,-,-,CASTPESSSNEQFF,TGTGCCAGCACCCCGGAAAGTAGCTCCAATGAGCAGTTCTTC
13,TRBJ1-2,TRBV2,few,-,CASSRAGGGGYTF,TGTGCCAGCAGTAGGGCAGGCGGGGGCGGCTACACCTTC
16,TRBJ2-5,TRBV28,-,TRBD2,CASSSPREGPQETQYF,TGTGCCAGCAGTTCCCCCCGGGAGGGGCCCCAAGAGACCCAGTACTTC
14,TRBJ1-1,TRBV2,-,-,CASSERELNTEAFF,TGTGCCAGCAGTGAACGGGAGCTGAACACTGAAGCTTTCTTT
16,TRBJ1-1,TRBV6-6,-,-,CASILISWAGRTEAFF,TGTGCCAGCATCCTAATTTCTTGGGCAGGGAGGACTGAAGCTTTCTTT
14,TRBJ2-3,TRBV19,once,-,CASSIQGSTDTQYF,TGTGCCAGTAGTATCCAGGGAAGCACAGATACGCAGTATTTT
12,TRBJ1-1,TRBV5-4,-,TRBD1,CASSWDRTEAFF,TGTGCCAGCAGCTGGGACAGGACTGAAGCTTTCTTT
16,TRBJ1-4,TRBV7-6,-,TRBD1,CASSLATGGFNEKLFF,TGTGCCAGCAGCTTAGCCACAGGGGGTTTTAATGAAAAACTGTTTTTT
15,TRBJ1-2,TRBV19,-,TRBD1,CASTTWTGELDGYTF,TGTGCCAGTACCACGTGGACAGGGGAATTAGATGGCTACACCTTC
14,TRBJ1-4,TRBV19,-,-,CASTPQGHNEKLFF,TGTGCCAGTACCCCACAGGGTCATAATGAAAAACTGTTTTTT
15,TRBJ1-1,TRBV9,-,-,CASSATGQTNTEAFF,TGTGCCAGCAGCGCCACAGGACAGACGAACACTGAAGCTTTCTTT
16,TRBJ2-6,TRBV30,-,TRBD1,CAWSGTGGFGANVLTF,TGTGCCTGGAGTGGGACAGGGGGATTTGGGGCCAACGTCCTGACTTTC
14,TRBJ1-1,TRBV5-5,-,-,CASTSRVGGTEAFF,TGTGCCAGCACCTCCAGGGTCGGGGGGACTGAAGCTTTCTTT
13,TRBJ1-4,TRBV14,-,TRBD1,CASSNVRGSELFF,TGTGCCAGCAGCAATGTCAGGGGGTCTGAACTGTTTTTT
11,TRBJ2-7,TRBV20-1,-,TRBD2,CSAGGVYEQYF,TGCAGTGCTGGGGGGGTTTACGAGCAGTACTTC
14,TRBJ2-7,TRBV27,-,TRBD1,CASSFGTANYEQYF,TGTGCCAGCAGTTTCGGGACAGCAAACTACGAGCAGTACTTC
17,TRBJ2-1,TRBV4-1,-,TRBD2,CASSQPPGEREWDEQFF,TGCGCCAGCAGCCAACCTCCAGGAGAGCGGGAGTGGGATGAGCAGTTCTTC
13,TRBJ2-7,TRBV5-1,once,-,CASSRDSREEQYF,TGCGCCAGCAGCCGGGACTCAAGAGAAGAGCAGTACTTC
14,TRBJ2-7,TRBV5-1,many,-,CASSFESTAYEQYF,TGCGCCAGCAGCTTCGAGAGCACCGCCTACGAGCAGTACTTC
15,TRBJ1-5,TRBV28,few,TRBD1,CASRMAGQGNQPQHF,TGTGCCAGCAGAATGGCGGGACAGGGGAATCAGCCCCAGCATTTT
15,TRBJ1-4,TRBV5-1,-,-,CASSLDDTWNEKLFF,TGCGCCAGCAGCTTGGACGACACGTGGAATGAAAAACTGTTTTTT
16,TRBJ2-2,TRBV19,few,TRBD1,CASSIGAGGYTGELFF,TGTGCCAGTAGTATAGGGGCAGGGGGATACACCGGGGAGCTGTTTTTT
15,TRBJ2-2,TRBV3-1/TRBV3-2,-,TRBD2,CASSPRTRGTGELFF,TGTGCCAGCAGCCCCCGGACTAGAGGAACCGGGGAGCTGTTTTTT
14,TRBJ2-2,TRBV6-5,-,-,CASSHRLGSGELFF,TGTGCCAGCAGCCACAGACTAGGCTCCGGGGAGCTGTTTTTT
13,TRBJ2-7,TRBV11-1,few,-,CASSPVYRGEQYF,TGTGCCAGCAGCCCGGTGTATAGGGGCGAGCAGTACTTC
14,TRBJ2-7,TRBV6-5,-,-,CASSYSQENYEQYF,TGTGCCAGCAGTTACTCACAGGAGAACTACGAGCAGTACTTC